What follows are 30 T cell receptor beta chains derived from one specimen sequenced in a study of identical twins. A single record per CDR3 protein comes from TCRdb applying MiXCR to the 5' RACE reads. This table has 700,000 or so distinct CDR3 sequences, around 8.6% appearing once. These data also formed part of another study, on yellow fever vaccine responses in identical twins.

The sample taken for sequencing was PBMCs. These receptors were taken from a woman younger than 35 in good health.

This clonotype was recorded many times. The V call is TRBV6-4, the J call TRBJ2-2; 11 nucleotides match TRBD2. V gave up 6 bases and J gave up 1 base; unmatched junction bases: 1. CDR1 MRHNA and CDR2 SNTAGT come from the germline V gene. This CDR3 has 15 residues. The CDR3 nucleotides are TGTGCCAGCAGCGGACTAGCGGGGAACACCGGGGAGCTGTTTTTT. As protein: CASSGLAGNTGELFF.

The V call is TRBV7-2, the J call TRBJ2-7; 8 bases agree with TRBD2. Germline lookup yields CDR1 SGHTA and CDR2 FQGNSA. Trimming took 5 bases from V and 5 from J; bases not matched to a gene: 8. CDR3 length: 14 amino acids. The CDR3 DNA reads TGTGCCAGCAGCCCCGGCGGGACTAGTGACGAGCAGTACTTC. Its translation: CASSPGGTSDEQYF.

At least ten counts were recorded for this clonotype. V usage is TRBV5-1 and J usage is TRBJ2-7; no reliable D call. This CDR3 has 15 amino acids. Germline V gene sequence: CDR1 SGHRS, CDR2 YFSETQ. V shed 1 base and J shed 4 bases, with 15 bases lying between them. CDR3 amino acids: CASSLIGNDLYEQYF. CDR3 coding DNA: TGCGCCAGCAGCTTGATCGGCAACGACTTGTACGAGCAGTACTTC.

This clonotype showed up many times. The genes are TRBV10-3 and TRBJ2-5, with 8 positions matching TRBD2. Germline CDR1 and CDR2: ENHRY and SYGVKD. The junction had 6 bases not matched to a gene; V was cut back by 6 bases and J by 3 bases. The CDR3 loop spans 14 amino acids. The CDR3 region is CAIRPGGGKETQYF. For the CDR3, the DNA is TGTGCCATCAGACCCGGGGGGGGAAAAGAGACCCAGTACTTC.

This clonotype was counted many times. The CDR3 is CASSLATGSPYNEQFF. As DNA, the CDR3 is TGTGCCAGCAGCTTAGCGACAGGGTCCCCCTACAATGAGCAGTTCTTC. The chain links TRBV7-8 to TRBJ2-1, with TRBD1 matching over 7 bases. Looked up from germline, CDR1 is SGHVS and CDR2 is FQNEAQ. V shed 0 bases, J shed 2 bases, and the junction held 4 bases outside the gene matches. The CDR3 totals 16 residues.

This clonotype was counted only a few times. The chain is built from TRBV19 and TRBJ1-2, with a tentative D call TRBD1 (5 bases). Looked up from germline, CDR1 is LNHDA and CDR2 is SQIVND (reference sequence). CDR3 size: 15 residues. The V and J ends lost 5 bases and 2 bases respectively, with 15 bases between them. The CDR3 DNA sequence: TGTGCCAGTAGTGACCGGGACGGCCAGAACTATGGCTACACCTTC. Translation gives CASSDRDGQNYGYTF.

This chain connects TRBV11-2 to TRBJ1-2, with D hard to call. The CDR3 length is 15 residues. Trimming took off 0 bases at V and 2 bases at J, with 10 bases between the two ends. Germline V gene lookup returns CDR1 SGHAT and CDR2 FQNNGV. CDR3 amino acids: CASSLESRSNYGYTF. The CDR3 region has the DNA TGTGCCAGCAGCTTAGAATCCCGGTCGAACTATGGCTACACCTTC.

There are many counts of this clonotype. The V gene is TRBV20-1, the J gene TRBJ2-7; D gene uncertain. The length of the CDR3 is 13 residues. V shed 2 bases and J shed 1 base, with 9 bases lying between them. Germline-derived CDR1 and CDR2 are DFQATT and SNEGSKA (reference sequence). DNA for the CDR3: TGCAGTGCTAGATGGGCCAGTTCCTACGAGCAGTACTTC. Translated: CSARWASSYEQYF.

This clonotype has only a few counts. CDR3 DNA sequence: TGTGCCAGCAGCTACGTAGTGAAGGGGAACAATGAGCAGTTCTTC. Encoded protein: CASSYVVKGNNEQFF. V gene TRBV7-2 combines with J gene TRBJ2-1; D might be TRBD1 (5 bases). V dropped 4 bases and J dropped 5 bases, with 15 bases sitting between them. Germline V gene sequence: CDR1 SGHTA, CDR2 FQGNSA. This CDR3 comprises 15 residues. The full variable domain, completed using reference TRBV7-2 and TRBJ2-1, is GAGVSQSPSNKVTEKGKDVELRCDPISGHTALYWYRQSLGQGLEFLIYFQGNSAPDKSGLPSDRFSAERTGGSVSTLTIQRTQQEDSAVYLCASSYVVKGNNEQFFGPGTRLTVL.

This clonotype has at least ten counts. CDR3 sequence reads: CASSVTTAETDTQYF. The CDR3 bases are TGTGCCAGCAGCGTTACTACTGCAGAGACAGATACGCAGTATTTT. The rearrangement joins TRBV7-2 to TRBJ2-3; no definite D call. The CDR3 spans 15 residues. Trimming stripped 5 bases from V and 3 bases from J, with 15 bases between. CDR1 is SGHTA, CDR2 FQGNSA, per germline.

This clonotype came up once. The V call is TRBV6-5, the J call TRBJ2-6; unclear D gene. The CDR3 runs 18 residues. CDR1 and CDR2 from the germline V gene are MNHEY and SVGAGI. Trimming removed 0 bases from V and 0 bases from J, with 12 bases in between. CDR3 amino acids: CASSYSMQSSSGANVLTF. The CDR3 region has the DNA TGTGCCAGCAGTTACTCTATGCAAAGTAGCTCTGGGGCCAACGTCCTGACTTTC.

This clonotype was seen a few times. CDR3 residues: CASSDSIQGGELFF. The CDR3 DNA reads as TGTGCCAGCAGTGACTCGATCCAGGGCGGGGAGCTGTTTTTT. The chain links TRBV6-4 to TRBJ2-2; D might be TRBD1 (5 bases). The germline CDR1 and CDR2 sequences are MRHNA and SNTAGT. Trimming took 0 bases from V and 7 from J, leaving 9 bases between them. The CDR3 is 14 residues long.

This clonotype has just a few counts. The CDR3 is CASRGRGDGKNIQYF. The CDR3 region has the DNA TGTGCCAGCAGGGGCAGGGGGGACGGCAAAAACATTCAGTACTTC. J is TRBJ2-4 and V is TRBV28, with a tentative D call TRBD1 (7 bases). The V end was cut by 6 bases, the J end by 3 bases, with 15 bases between. CDR3 length: 15 amino acids. Germline lookup yields CDR1 MDHEN and CDR2 SYDVKM.

This clonotype was observed a few times. V gene TRBV20-1 combines with J gene TRBJ2-2; 12 positions agree with TRBD2. V lost 3 bases and J lost 7; bases outside the gene matches: 0. The CDR3 totals 13 residues. The germline gives CDR1 DFQATT, CDR2 SNEGSKA (reference sequence). CDR3 amino acids: CSARTSGSGELFF. CDR3 in DNA: TGCAGTGCTAGGACTAGCGGGAGCGGGGAGCTGTTTTTT.

This clonotype was picked up a small number of times. The chain has TRBV15 and TRBJ2-1, with D perhaps TRBD2 (6 bases). Germline CDR1 LNHNV, CDR2 YYDKDF (reference sequence). The V end was cut by 8 bases, the J end by 2 bases, with 16 bases between. The CDR3 is 15 amino acids. CDR3 in amino acids: CATSRGPGAYNEQFF. Written as DNA, the CDR3 is TGTGCCACCTCCCGAGGCCCGGGAGCCTACAATGAGCAGTTCTTC.

The chain combines TRBV9 with TRBJ2-2; maybe TRBD1 (5 bases). There are 15 residues in the CDR3. CDR1 SGDLS and CDR2 YYNGEE come from the germline V gene. Trimming removed 0 bases at V and 6 bases at J, with 12 bases between. The CDR3, as DNA: TGTGCCAGCAGCGTAGCTGGTCAGGGCGCCGGGGAGCTGTTTTTT. This gives the protein CASSVAGQGAGELFF.

This chain links TRBV6-5 with TRBJ2-1; D gene unclear. The V end lost 2 bases, the J end lost 6 bases, and 11 bases lay between the germline ends. This CDR3 is 14 amino acids long. CDR1 is MNHEY, CDR2 SVGAGI, per germline. For the CDR3, the DNA is TGTGCCAGCAGTTACGGCTCTTCCCCCAATGAGCAGTTCTTC. Protein: CASSYGSSPNEQFF.

The chain couples TRBV3-1 to TRBJ2-1; no clear D. Germline values: CDR1 LGHDT, CDR2 YNNKEL (reference sequence). V lost 3 bases and J 15 bases, leaving 12 bases between the germline ends. The CDR3 runs 11 residues. The CDR3 bases are TGTGCCAGCAGCCAGGGAAGGCGCTCGTTCTTC. Its protein product is CASSQGRRSFF.

This clonotype was observed many times. V gene TRBV28 combines with J gene TRBJ1-1; D not certain. The germline CDR1 and CDR2 sequences are MDHEN and SYDVKM. The CDR3 loop spans 14 amino acids. V lost 5 bases and J 1 base, leaving 11 bases between the germline ends. CDR3 sequence (DNA): TGTGCCAGCAGTCCGATGACAAGGAACACTGAAGCTTTCTTT. Translation gives CASSPMTRNTEAFF.

This chain joins TRBV28 and TRBJ2-3; D might be TRBD1 (5 bases). CDR3 length: 15 residues. The V end was cut by 3 bases, the J end by 2 bases, with 12 bases between. Germline V gives CDR1 MDHEN, CDR2 SYDVKM. This CDR3 reads CASSFWGRDTDTQYF. Written as DNA, the CDR3 is TGTGCCAGCAGTTTTTGGGGCAGGGACACAGATACGCAGTATTTT.

In this sample, this clonotype turned up many times. The rearrangement joins TRBV11-2 to TRBJ2-6, with TRBD1 matching 7 bases. Germline V gives CDR1 SGHAT, CDR2 FQNNGV. The CDR3 consists of 17 residues. J was trimmed by 4 bases and V by 1 base; bases with no gene match: 7. In DNA form, the CDR3 reads TGTGCCAGCAGCTTAGGCGACAGGGTCAGCGGGGCCAACGTCCTGACTTTC. Protein: CASSLGDRVSGANVLTF.

This clonotype was observed many times. The V gene is TRBV6-6, the J gene TRBJ2-3, with 7 positions matching TRBD1. The CDR3 length is 13 residues. Germline V gene data show CDR1 as MNHNY and CDR2 as SVGAGI (reference sequence). V was clipped by 2 bases and J by 6 bases; unmatched bases: 2. CDR3 DNA sequence: TGTGCCAGCAGTTACGACAGGGATGATACGCAGTATTTT. Translated, it gives CASSYDRDDTQYF.

This clonotype appeared a few times. V gene TRBV9 combines with J gene TRBJ1-1; D might be TRBD1 (5 bases). V was trimmed by 0 bases and J by 10 bases, leaving 19 bases between them. This CDR3 is built from 15 residues. CDR1 and CDR2 from the germline V gene are SGDLS and YYNGEE. DNA for the CDR3: TGTGCCAGCAGCGTAGGGTTGGAAAGACAGTCCGGAGCTTTCTTT. Translation: CASSVGLERQSGAFF.

This clonotype came up many times. The rearrangement links TRBV5-1 to TRBJ1-2, with D perhaps TRBD1 (6 bases). CDR3 length equals 13 residues. The germline V gene encodes CDR1 SGHRS and CDR2 YFSETQ. Trimming removed 0 bases at V and 9 bases at J, with 12 bases between. The CDR3 nucleotides read TGCGCCAGCAGCTTGGGACAGGACCTAAGCTACACCTTC. Its translation is CASSLGQDLSYTF.

This clonotype was observed a few times. CDR3 region: CASSYRGAREQFF. The CDR3 nucleotides read TGTGCCAGCAGCTATAGGGGGGCGCGCGAGCAGTTCTTC. The rearrangement joins TRBV7-2 to TRBJ2-1, with D possibly being TRBD1 or TRBD2 (6 bases each). Trimming removed 4 bases at V and 10 bases at J, with 14 bases between. Per the germline V gene, CDR1 is SGHTA and CDR2 is FQGNSA. The CDR3 consists of 13 residues.

This clonotype was observed a few times. This sequence joins TRBV5-8 and TRBJ2-1, with 9 bases that match TRBD2. The CDR3 is made up of 14 amino acids. J was trimmed by 15 bases and V by 3 bases; bases with no gene match: 13. Per germline, CDR1 SGHTS and CDR2 YDEGEE. CDR3: CASSYDLAGRLPFF. CDR3 coding DNA: TGTGCCAGCAGCTACGACCTAGCGGGAAGGCTTCCGTTCTTC. Looking up the rest from reference TRBV5-8 and TRBJ2-1 gives the full variable domain: EAGVTQSPTHLIKTRGQQATLRCSPISGHTSVYWYQQALGLGLQFLLWYDEGEERNRGNFPPRFSGRQFPNYSSELNVNALELEDSALYLCASSYDLAGRLPFFGPGTRLTVL.

The chain joins TRBV4-2 to TRBJ2-7; 8 bases map to TRBD1. CDR1 is LGHNA and CDR2 is YNFKEQ in the germline V gene. V lost 4 bases to trimming and J lost 4 bases; unmatched junction nucleotides: 9. CDR3 size: 15 residues. The CDR3 spells CASSLRTGTGYEQYF. The CDR3, as DNA: TGTGCCAGCAGCCTTAGGACAGGGACTGGGTACGAGCAGTACTTC.

The CDR3 nucleotides are TGTGCCAGCAGCGTAGACTGGGTGACCTATGGCTACACCTTC. It is translated as CASSVDWVTYGYTF. This chain joins TRBV6-1 and TRBJ1-2; D is unresolved. CDR1 and CDR2 from the germline V gene are MNHNS and SASEGT. With 6 bases removed from V and 4 bases from J, the gap between germline ends came to 15 bases. This CDR3 region has 14 residues.

This clonotype was found many times. The chain employs TRBV6-2 or TRBV6-3 and TRBJ2-7, with D uncertain. The V end lost 2 bases, the J end lost 3 bases, and 8 bases lay between the germline ends. Germline V gene lookup returns CDR1 MNHEY and CDR2 SVGEGT. The CDR3 is 13 amino acids. The CDR3 DNA follows: TGTGCCAGCAGTTACCTACGCGACTACGAGCAGTACTTC. Residues: CASSYLRDYEQYF.

The chain joins TRBV6-2 or TRBV6-3 to TRBJ2-3; TRBD2 matches at 9 bases. The V and J ends lost 6 bases and 5 bases, in that order; junction bases with no gene match: 12. The CDR3 loop spans 16 amino acids. Germline values: CDR1 MNHEY, CDR2 SVGEGT. This chain's CDR3 is CASSSPVAGVLDTQYF. CDR3 DNA: TGTGCCAGCAGCAGTCCGGTAGCGGGAGTTTTAGATACGCAGTATTTT.